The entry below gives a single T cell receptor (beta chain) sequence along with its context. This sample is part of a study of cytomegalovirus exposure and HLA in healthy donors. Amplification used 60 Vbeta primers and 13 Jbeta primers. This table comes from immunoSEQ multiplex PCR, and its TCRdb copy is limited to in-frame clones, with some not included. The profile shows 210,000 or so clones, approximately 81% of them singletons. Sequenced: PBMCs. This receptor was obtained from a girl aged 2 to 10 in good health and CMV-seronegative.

CDR3 in DNA: TGTGCCAGCAGTTATGCCGTCGGGGGAGTTTACGAGCAGTACTTC. Its protein is CASSYAVGGVYEQYF. The rearrangement links TRBV27 to TRBJ2-7, with D possibly TRBD2 on 6 matching bases. The CDR3 sequence is 15 residues long. V was pared by 4 bases and J by 4 bases, with 17 bases between. Germline CDR1 reads MNHEY; CDR2 reads SMNVEV (reference sequence).